Listed below are T cell receptor beta chains from one sample, sequenced in a study of control samples from healthy donors and cancer patients. This table comes from immunoSEQ multiplex PCR, and its TCRdb copy is limited to in-frame clones, with some not included. The repertoire holds roughly 52,000 clones, with around 95% as singletons. Input material: blood. Source of these receptors: a young man in good health. CDR3s include the opening cysteine and the closing phenylalanine or tryptophan. Each record gives: J gene, V gene, D gene, CDR3 protein. The D gene is left open where the match is weak.

TRBJ1-5	TRBV18	.	CASSEYHRESNQPQHF
TRBJ1-2	TRBV5-5	.	CASSLELTYGYTF
TRBJ2-1	TRBV3-1/TRBV3-2	TRBD2	CASSVTSDSYNEQFF
TRBJ2-1	TRBV25-1	TRBD2	CASQPQRLAGHNEQFF
TRBJ2-3	TRBV6-2/TRBV6-3	.	CASSYSDTDTQYF
TRBJ1-1	TRBV6-5	TRBD1	CASTGQGYTEAFF
TRBJ2-6	TRBV7-2	.	CASSQGGGANVLTF
TRBJ2-7	TRBV7-9	.	CASSRTGFDEQYF
TRBJ2-7	TRBV27	.	CASSLGGPYEQYF
TRBJ2-2	TRBV2	.	CASSDLGPGELFF
TRBJ2-3	TRBV6-4	TRBD1	CASSAGTGGADTQYF
TRBJ1-5	TRBV5-1	.	CASSFGANQPQHF
TRBJ2-1	TRBV27	.	CASSLIQGGSSYNEQFF
TRBJ1-3	TRBV12-3/TRBV12-4	.	CASGSGNTIYF
TRBJ2-1	TRBV7-9	.	CASSLKENEQFF
TRBJ1-5	TRBV19	TRBD1	CASGTGGRPGQPQHF
TRBJ2-5	TRBV28	TRBD1	CASSPRTGASRETQYF
TRBJ1-5	TRBV27	.	CASSFEGYSNQPQHF
TRBJ2-3	TRBV6-2/TRBV6-3	TRBD2	CASSNIAGDTQYF
TRBJ1-3	TRBV5-1	.	CASSLAGAGNTIYF
TRBJ1-5	TRBV5-6	.	CASSYDRSNQPQHF
TRBJ1-4	TRBV30	TRBD1	CAWSWTGRDNEKLFF
TRBJ2-6	TRBV9	.	CASSVGVSGANVLTF
TRBJ2-7	TRBV10-1	.	CASSSGDEQYF
TRBJ2-2	TRBV5-3	TRBD2	CARSLRREKNTGELFF
TRBJ1-5	TRBV3-1/TRBV3-2	.	CASSERQTNQPQHF
TRBJ2-4	TRBV30	.	CAWTRGNIQYF
TRBJ2-6	TRBV6-2/TRBV6-3	.	CASSYRVGANVLTF
TRBJ2-2	TRBV11-2	TRBD1	CASSPSPGTGNTGELFF
TRBJ2-4	TRBV28	.	CASSFVGGVAKNIQYF
TRBJ2-3	TRBV3-1/TRBV3-2	.	CASSQVARVAQYF
TRBJ2-3	TRBV7-3	.	CASRSGTTDTQYF
TRBJ1-1	TRBV2	.	CASSVQGNTEAFF
TRBJ2-2	TRBV5-6	.	CASRGRRTGELFF
TRBJ1-1	TRBV6-5	.	CASRTGNTEAFF